This T cell receptor beta chain was identified in a study of shared clonotypes between healthy human individuals. Across the study: Each donor contributed plates that comprised three CD4 naive, three CD4 memory, two CD8 naive and one CD8 memory.

Measured with immunoSEQ multiplex PCR; TCRdb has only the in-frame clones, and not every one. The table lists some 2,400,000 clones, approximately 95% of them singletons. The study separated CD4+ cells into CD45RA+ naive and CD45RA-negative memory subsets. Germline assignment: CDR1 SNHLY and CDR2 FYNNEI. The CDR3 length is 13 residues. As concerns this clone: A read error may account for a junction end that differs from germline.

This receptor was obtained from a man between 18 and 35 years old in good health. The chain uses TRBV2 and TRBJ1-6; D not certain. Sequences were obtained from naive CD4+ T cells sorted from blood. Sample subset: CD45RA+ positively selected. The CDR3: CASREGINSPLHF. CDR3 in DNA: TGTGCCAGCAGGGAAGGGATCAATTCACCCCTCCACTTT.